This T cell receptor (beta chain) was identified during a study of CD8 T cells in ankylosing spondylitis. This clonotype was counted a few times. Its specificity is not known. There are 13 residues in the CDR3. In germline, CDR1 is SGHRS, CDR2 YFSETQ. Trimming took 1 base from V and 0 from J, leaving 5 bases between them. Making the TCR beta libraries involved quantitative 5'-RACE with molecular barcodes. TCRdb re-called the 5' RACE reads through MiXCR, storing one row per CDR3 protein. The table lists 310,000 or so distinct CDR3 sequences, 20% of them singletons. General study results and limits: The study looked at matched synovial fluid samples from ankylosing spondylitis patients. Disease-linked clones were reported to be significantly enriched there.

The sequenced sample was blood, either unsorted or a sorted T cell fraction (not recorded which). The rearrangement uses TRBV5-1 and TRBJ2-7; D is uncertain. This TCR was sampled from a male donor with ankylosing spondylitis or in good health (not recorded which). This CDR3 reads CASSLPVSYEQYV. The CDR3 region has the DNA TGCGCCAGCAGCTTGCCAGTCTCCTACGAGCAGTACGTC.